The rows below give T cell receptor beta chains drawn from one sample of a study of blood T cell repertoires in COVID-19. Clones were read by immunoSEQ multiplex PCR, and TCRdb kept only the in-frame ones, dropping some. This table holds roughly 49,000 clones, approximately 89% found once. Sample: peripheral blood. The receptor set was obtained from a man in his 60s with active COVID-19. The CDR3 runs from the conserved cysteine through the conserved F or W. The D gene is left open where the match is weak.

.,TRBV7-3,TRBJ2-3,TGTGCCAGCAGCTCCCAGGGGGATACGCAGTATTTT,CASSSQGDTQYF
TRBD2,TRBV6-6,TRBJ2-1,TGTGCCAGCAGTTACTCGAATCTTGCTAGCGGAAAAGAGCAGTTCTTC,CASSYSNLASGKEQFF
TRBD2,TRBV15,TRBJ2-3,TGTGCCGGGCGGACTAGCGGCACAGATACGCAGTATTTT,CAGRTSGTDTQYF
.,TRBV4-1,TRBJ1-2,TGCGCCAGCAGCCAACATCCCCGCGGCGGTGGGTACACCTTC,CASSQHPRGGGYTF
.,TRBV7-2,TRBJ2-3,TGTGCCAGCAGCCATAGAGGCACAGATACGCAGTATTTT,CASSHRGTDTQYF
.,TRBV7-9,TRBJ1-2,TGTGCCAGCAGCTTGGCCGATTTTACAGGGAAGTATGGCTACACCTTC,CASSLADFTGKYGYTF
TRBD1,TRBV6-5,TRBJ1-3,TGTGCCAGCAGTTTGGGACAGAACTCTGGAAACACCATATATTTT,CASSLGQNSGNTIYF
TRBD1,TRBV6-5,TRBJ2-7,TGTGCCAGCAGTTACTCACCGACAGGGGCTCCCTACGAGCAGTACTTC,CASSYSPTGAPYEQYF
TRBD2,TRBV5-1,TRBJ2-1,TGCGCCAGCAGCAGCTCCGGGACTAGCGGGAGAGGGGAGCAGTTCTTC,CASSSSGTSGRGEQFF
.,TRBV7-9,TRBJ2-7,TGTGCCAGCAGCTTAGTCCGCGGTCTCTCCTACGAGCAGTACTTC,CASSLVRGLSYEQYF